The 26 T cell receptor beta chains presented below share a single source sample, sequenced in a study of blood T cell repertoires in COVID-19. Sequenced by immunoSEQ multiplex PCR; TCRdb stores in-frame clones only, minus some. Among a few hundred thousand clones, around 83% were seen once, and the ten largest hold roughly 1.3%. Sequencing was carried out using peripheral blood. The receptor source for this set is a woman in her fifties or sixties with acute or convalescent COVID-19.

This chain links TRBV12-3 or TRBV12-4 with TRBJ2-4; D is ambiguous. This CDR3 comprises 12 residues. V shed 6 bases and J shed 12 bases, with 15 bases lying between them. The CDR3 loop is CASSIERDPQYF. CDR3 coding DNA: TGTGCCAGCAGCATCGAAAGAGATCCTCAGTACTTC.

The chain has TRBV23-1 and TRBJ2-7; D gene uncertain. TRBV23-1 is annotated as an ORF whose role is uncertain. Trimming removed 4 bases at V and 5 bases at J, with 18 bases between. CDR3 length: 15 residues. The CDR3 DNA reads TGCGCCAGCAGTCTCCCCGACGGGTGCCCCAACGAGCAGTACGTC. Amino acid sequence: CASSLPDGCPNEQYV.

This chain connects TRBV5-5 to TRBJ1-1, with D tentatively TRBD1 (5 bases). Germline CDR1 SGHKS, CDR2 YYEKEE (reference sequence). Trimming cost V 0 bases and J 7 bases, with 10 bases left between them. The CDR3 has 13 amino acids. The CDR3 protein is CASSLAQAYEAFF. The CDR3, as DNA: TGTGCCAGCAGCTTGGCACAGGCTTATGAAGCTTTCTTT.

The chain has TRBV20-1 and TRBJ2-1; D remains unclear. Germline CDR1 is DFQATT and CDR2 is SNEGSKA (reference sequence). The V end lost 5 bases, the J end lost 4 bases, and 6 bases lay between the germline ends. The length of the CDR3 is 11 residues. The CDR3 DNA is TGCAGTGCTTGGCAGTACAATGAGCAGTTCTTC. This encodes CSAWQYNEQFF.

The V call is TRBV19, the J call TRBJ2-2; D perhaps matches TRBD1 (6 bases). Trimming shortened V by 11 bases and J by 6 bases, and 16 bases separated the two germline ends. CDR1 and CDR2 from the germline V gene are LNHDA and SQIVND (reference sequence). The CDR3 loop spans 13 amino acids. The CDR3 is CAAEGVPSGELFF. The DNA of the CDR3 is TGTGCCGCAGAGGGGGTCCCATCCGGGGAGCTGTTTTTT.

The sample holds a few counts of this clone. The gene calls are TRBV10-1 and TRBJ1-2; TRBD1 aligns across 7 bases. Germline trimming cut 2 bases from V and 5 bases from J; bases unmatched to any gene: 2. The CDR3 is 13 residues long. Per germline, CDR1 WNHNN and CDR2 SYGVQD (reference sequence). This CDR3 reads CASSEAGQYGYTF. CDR3 DNA: TGCGCCAGCAGTGAGGCGGGACAGTATGGCTACACCTTC.

The CDR3 is CASSYAAGNTEAFF. Written as DNA, the CDR3 is TGCGCCAGCAGCTACGCGGCGGGGAACACTGAAGCTTTCTTT. The V gene is TRBV5-1, the J gene TRBJ1-1; D uncertain. The germline V gene encodes CDR1 SGHRS and CDR2 YFSETQ. This CDR3 contains 14 residues. V was trimmed by 3 bases and J by 1 base, leaving 10 bases between them.

The gene calls are TRBV6-2 or TRBV6-3 and TRBJ2-5; 8 bases match TRBD1. The CDR3 contains 16 residues. CDR1 and CDR2 from the germline V gene are MNHEY and SVGEGT. After removal of 0 bases from V and 5 bases from J, the junction contained 8 bases not matched to a gene. Here the CDR3 reads CASSYSPTGAKETQYF. Here the CDR3 DNA reads TGTGCCAGCAGTTACTCGCCGACAGGGGCTAAGGAGACCCAGTACTTC.

The V call is TRBV2, the J call TRBJ2-1, with D tentatively TRBD1 (6 bases). This CDR3 spans 15 amino acids. V shed 4 bases and J shed 6 bases, with 16 bases lying between them. CDR1 and CDR2 (germline): SNHLY, FYNNEI. The CDR3 DNA reads TGTGCCAGCAGTGCGGTGAAAGGGGGAAGCAATGAGCAGTTCTTC. Translating gives CASSAVKGGSNEQFF.

V and J are TRBV9 and TRBJ2-2; 8 bases agree with TRBD2. This CDR3 has 16 residues. Looked up from germline, CDR1 is SGDLS and CDR2 is YYNGEE. V trimming: 3 bases; J trimming: 6 bases; junction bases outside the gene matches: 10. The CDR3 bases are TGTGCCAGCAGCGCCGGACTAGCCGTCTATGCCGGGGAGCTGTTTTTT. Its protein product is CASSAGLAVYAGELFF.

The V and J genes are TRBV27 and TRBJ2-5; TRBD2 aligns across 9 bases. The V gene end was trimmed by 5 bases and the J gene end by 2 bases; junction bases not matched to a gene: 9. Germline V gene sequence: CDR1 MNHEY, CDR2 SMNVEV (reference sequence). The CDR3 sequence is 16 residues long. The CDR3 DNA reads TGTGCCAGCAGTCCACGGGTAGCGGGAGCTCAAGAGACCCAGTACTTC. Translated: CASSPRVAGAQETQYF.

This clone has just a few counts. The rearrangement uses TRBV5-1 and TRBJ2-1, with D perhaps TRBD2 (5 bases). The CDR3 extends over 15 amino acids. Germline-derived CDR1 and CDR2 are SGHRS and YFSETQ. V was cut by 4 bases and J by 0 bases, with 11 bases left in between. The CDR3 nucleotides read TGCGCCAGCAGCCCCCCGGGGAGCTCCTACAATGAGCAGTTCTTC. Its translation is CASSPPGSSYNEQFF.

The chain couples TRBV7-9 to TRBJ2-3; 13 bases line up with TRBD2. V was clipped by 5 bases and J by 4 bases; unmatched bases: 6. Looked up from germline, CDR1 is SEHNR and CDR2 is FQNEAQ (reference sequence). The length of the CDR3 is 16 residues. The CDR3 spells CASSLRTSGGADTQYF. The CDR3 bases are TGTGCCAGCAGCCTTAGGACTAGCGGGGGAGCAGATACGCAGTATTTT.

The V call is TRBV9, the J call TRBJ2-5; 14 bases fit TRBD2. Unmatched junction bases numbered 9, after V lost 2 bases and J lost 6 bases. CDR3 length: 17 residues. Germline assignment: CDR1 SGDLS and CDR2 YYNGEE. The DNA for the CDR3 is TGTGCCAGCAGCGTTGACGGACTAGCGGGAGGATCCAAGACCCAGTACTTC. Translated, it gives CASSVDGLAGGSKTQYF.

The chain couples TRBV10-3 to TRBJ1-5, with D tentatively TRBD1 (5 bases). V dropped 7 bases and J dropped 4 bases, with 14 bases sitting between them. The CDR3 sequence is 14 residues long. The V gene's germline CDR1 is ENHRY and CDR2 SYGVKD. Here the CDR3 DNA reads TGTGCCATCAATCGGGCAGGGCCAAATCAGCCCCAGCATTTT. This codes for CAINRAGPNQPQHF.

This chain connects TRBV10-2 to TRBJ1-1; 7 nucleotides agree with TRBD1. The CDR3 has 13 amino acids. Germline V CDR1 and CDR2: WSHSY, SAAADI. V shed 8 bases, J shed 6 bases, and the junction held 9 bases outside the gene matches. DNA for the CDR3: TGCGCCAGCGGAGACAGGGAAGACGCTGAAGCTTTCTTT. Its translation is CASGDREDAEAFF.

The rearrangement uses TRBV6-5 and TRBJ1-6; D gene ambiguous. CDR1 and CDR2 from the germline V gene are MNHEY and SVGAGI. V lost 7 bases and J 7 bases, leaving 14 bases between the germline ends. This CDR3 region has 14 residues. Here the CDR3 DNA reads TGTGCCAGCAAGGTGGAACAGCCAAATTCACCCCTCCACTTT. It yields the protein CASKVEQPNSPLHF.

The V and J genes are TRBV7-9 and TRBJ2-3; 9 bases align to TRBD1. After removal of 3 bases from V and 3 bases from J, the junction contained 1 base not matched to a gene. CDR3 length equals 14 residues. The germline V gene encodes CDR1 SEHNR and CDR2 FQNEAQ (reference sequence). The CDR3 region is CASSLTGGTDTQYF. The CDR3, as DNA: TGTGCCAGCAGCTTGACAGGGGGGACAGATACGCAGTATTTT.

The chain recombines TRBV19 with TRBJ2-5, with D possibly being TRBD1 (5 bases). With 7 bases removed from V and 6 bases from J, the gap between germline ends came to 24 bases. CDR1 LNHDA and CDR2 SQIVND come from the germline V gene (reference sequence). CDR3 length equals 16 residues. Here the CDR3 reads CASTPLKGQGKQTQYF. CDR3 nucleotide sequence: TGTGCCAGTACCCCTTTGAAGGGGCAGGGCAAACAGACCCAGTACTTC.

The chain is built from TRBV5-1 and TRBJ2-5; TRBD2 agrees at 9 bases. V was clipped by 0 bases and J by 5 bases; unmatched bases: 5. The CDR3 is 15 amino acids. CDR1 is SGHRS, CDR2 YFSETQ, per germline. CDR3 sequence (DNA): TGCGCCAGCAGCTTGGATCTAGCGGGGATGGAGACCCAGTACTTC. Protein product: CASSLDLAGMETQYF.

This clone appeared once. This chain uses TRBV5-4 with TRBJ1-4; D is perhaps TRBD1 (5 bases). Per germline, CDR1 SGHNT and CDR2 YYREEE (reference sequence). The CDR3 spans 16 residues. Trimming removed 0 bases at V and 0 bases at J, with 9 bases between. Written as DNA, the CDR3 is TGTGCCAGCAGCTTGGCCAGGGAGGCAACTAATGAAAAACTGTTTTTT. Its protein product is CASSLAREATNEKLFF.

This clone has a handful of counts. Other DNA sequences from this sample encode an identical CDR3 as well. The CDR3: CASSPGQPNQPQHF. DNA of the CDR3: TGTGCCAGCTCACCGGGACAGCCAAATCAGCCCCAGCATTTT. The rearrangement links TRBV18 to TRBJ1-5; 7 bases line up with TRBD1. J lost 4 bases, V lost 3 bases, and 3 bases had no gene match. The CDR3 is 14 residues long. Germline V lookup: CDR1 KGHSH, CDR2 LQKENI.

Only one count was recorded for this clone. The rearrangement joins TRBV9 to TRBJ2-2; D not certain. V lost 0 bases, J lost 6 bases, and 18 bases lay in between. Germline lookup yields CDR1 SGDLS and CDR2 YYNGEE. The CDR3 has 17 amino acids. CDR3 nucleotides: TGTGCCAGCAGCGTAGCTTCGATAGCCTTAAAGGCCGGGGAGCTGTTTTTT. It yields the protein CASSVASIALKAGELFF.

The CDR3 coding sequence is TGTGCCAGCAGCTTGCAGGGAACCCCTTACAATGAGCAGTTCTTC. Amino acid sequence: CASSLQGTPYNEQFF. The V call is TRBV5-5, the J call TRBJ2-1; a weak D match, TRBD1 (5 bases). CDR1 is SGHKS, CDR2 YYEKEE, per germline (reference sequence). There are 15 residues in the CDR3. The V end lost 1 base, the J end lost 4 bases, and 12 bases lay between the germline ends. Complete variable domain (other parts from reference TRBV5-5 and TRBJ2-1): DAGVTQSPTHLIKTRGQQVTLRCSPISGHKSVSWYQQVLGQGPQFIFQYYEKEERGRGNFPDRFSARQFPNYSSELNVNALLLGDSALYLCASSLQGTPYNEQFFGPGTRLTVL.

V usage is TRBV29-1 and J usage is TRBJ1-3; 8 nucleotides agree with TRBD1. V was pared by 2 bases and J by 5 bases, with 11 bases of the junction left unmatched. Germline assignment: CDR1 SQVTM and CDR2 ANQGSEA. The CDR3 spans 16 residues. The CDR3 is CSVEWAQQGERNTIYF. The CDR3, as DNA: TGCAGCGTTGAATGGGCCCAACAGGGGGAACGAAACACCATATATTTT. The whole variable domain, filled in from reference TRBV29-1 and TRBJ1-3, reads SAVISQKPSRDICQRGTSLTIQCQVDSQVTMMFWYRQQPGQSLTLIATANQGSEATYESGFVIDKFPISRPNLTFSTLTVSNMSPEDSSIYLCSVEWAQQGERNTIYFGEGSWLTVV.

The chain employs TRBV13 and TRBJ2-1; D is possibly TRBD1 (6 bases). The V end was cut by 11 bases, the J end by 7 bases, with 24 bases between. The CDR3 is 15 amino acids. Germline loops: CDR1 PRHDT, CDR2 FYEKMQ (reference sequence). For the CDR3, the DNA is TGTGCCTTCTACCCGATAGGGGGTAGGTGGAATGAGCAGTTCTTC. This codes for CAFYPIGGRWNEQFF.